The next 11 T cell receptor beta chains were all read from a single sample in a study of beta chain features in type 1 diabetes. The authors reverse transcribed all of the isolated RNA, so sequencing captured expressed TCRB transcripts. The data were produced by immunoSEQ multiplex PCR, yet TCRdb's version contains in-frame clones alone and is incomplete. The sample yields hundreds of thousands of clones, 11% seen once. Sequencing was done on a sample of naive CD4+ T cells from blood. These receptors were collected from a woman under 40 in good health.

The V call is TRBV28, the J call TRBJ2-1; D perhaps matches TRBD2 (5 bases). V lost 3 bases, J lost 1 base, and 19 bases lay in between. This CDR3 is built from 18 residues. Germline assignment: CDR1 MDHEN and CDR2 SYDVKM. This CDR3 reads CASSFNAGVDESYNEQFF. In DNA, the CDR3 is TGTGCCAGCAGTTTTAACGCCGGGGTGGACGAATCCTACAATGAGCAGTTCTTC. The entire variable domain, with the rest obtained from reference TRBV28 and TRBJ2-1, is as follows: DVKVTQSSRYLVKRTGEKVFLECVQDMDHENMFWYRQDPGLGLRLIYFSYDVKMKEKGDIPEGYSVSREKKERFSLILESASTNQTSMYLCASSFNAGVDESYNEQFFGPGTRLTVL.

The chain carries TRBV5-1 and TRBJ1-5; 10 bases map to TRBD1. Germline lookup yields CDR1 SGHRS and CDR2 YFSETQ. J was trimmed by 6 bases and V by 2 bases; bases with no gene match: 5. The CDR3 totals 15 residues. DNA of the CDR3: TGCGCCAGCAGCTTAGGGACAGGGGCCGGTCAGCCCCAGCATTTT. It yields the protein CASSLGTGAGQPQHF. The variable domain in full, with the rest retrieved from reference TRBV5-1 and TRBJ1-5, is KAGVTQTPRYLIKTRGQQVTLSCSPISGHRSVSWYQQTPGQGLQFLFEYFSETQRNKGNFPGRFSGRQFSNSRSEMNVSTLELGDSALYLCASSLGTGAGQPQHFGDGTRLSIL.

V and J are TRBV2 and TRBJ1-5; perhaps TRBD1 as D (5 bases). Trimming left V 3 bases short and J 2 bases short, with 11 bases between. Germline lookup yields CDR1 SNHLY and CDR2 FYNNEI. This CDR3 is built from 15 residues. The CDR3 DNA reads as TGTGCCAGCAGTGAGCGGGGCGGGGGCAATCAGCCCCAGCATTTT. Its protein is CASSERGGGNQPQHF.

This sequence joins TRBV18 and TRBJ2-1; perhaps TRBD2 as D (5 bases). The V gene lost 2 bases and the J gene lost 5 bases, with 16 bases spanning the gap. The CDR3 length is 16 residues. The germline V gene encodes CDR1 KGHSH and CDR2 LQKENI. Here the CDR3 DNA reads TGTGCCAGCTCACCAAGAGGGTTCAGTCGAGACAATGAGCAGTTCTTC. It translates to CASSPRGFSRDNEQFF.

This clone was seen a handful of times. DNA of the CDR3: TGTGCCAGCAATTCAGGATTCGAGCAGTACTTC. It encodes CASNSGFEQYF. This sequence joins TRBV6-1 and TRBJ2-7, with D uncertain. The CDR3 length is 11 residues. Germline V gene sequence: CDR1 MNHNS, CDR2 SASEGT. The V end lost 7 bases, the J end lost 6 bases, and 10 bases lay between the germline ends.

This clone was found a few times. The V and J genes are TRBV7-2 and TRBJ2-7, with TRBD2 as a possible D gene (5 bases). Trimming pared 1 base from V and 4 bases from J, leaving 11 bases between. In germline, CDR1 is SGHTA, CDR2 FQGNSA. The CDR3 sequence is 14 residues long. The CDR3 loop reads CASSLGLADYEQYF. The DNA of the CDR3 is TGTGCCAGCAGCTTAGGGCTAGCCGATTACGAGCAGTACTTC.

Only one count was recorded for this clone. The chain combines TRBV5-1 with TRBJ2-1, with 8 bases lining up with TRBD1. The CDR3 contains 16 residues. Germline CDR1 SGHRS, CDR2 YFSETQ. The J segment lost 8 bases and the V segment lost 3 bases, leaving 13 bases of the junction unmatched. CDR3 sequence reads: CASSSQGARKVYEQFF. The CDR3 bases are TGCGCCAGCAGCTCTCAGGGGGCTAGGAAGGTCTATGAGCAGTTCTTC.

The V and J genes are TRBV18 and TRBJ2-3; TRBD2 is a possible D gene (5 bases). Between the trimmed V and J ends, which lost 4 bases and 0 bases, there was a span of 8 bases. Germline V CDR1 and CDR2: KGHSH, LQKENI. This CDR3 is built from 14 residues. CDR3 in amino acids: CASSQRTSTDTQYF. The CDR3 region has the DNA TGTGCCAGCTCACAGAGGACTAGCACAGATACGCAGTATTTT.

This clone was found a few times. The gene calls are TRBV6-4 and TRBJ2-3; TRBD2 aligns across 12 bases. The V segment lost 7 bases and the J segment 4 bases; nucleotides outside the gene matches: 3. Germline CDR1 is MRHNA and CDR2 is SNTAGT. The CDR3 is made up of 14 amino acids. The CDR3 is CASKTSGSADTQYF. DNA of the CDR3: TGTGCCAGCAAGACTAGCGGGAGTGCAGATACGCAGTATTTT.

This clone was seen a few times. The V gene is TRBV5-6, the J gene TRBJ1-1; possible D gene TRBD1, 6 bases. V lost 0 bases to trimming and J lost 0 bases, with 12 bases between them. The CDR3 totals 16 residues. The germline gives CDR1 SGHDT, CDR2 YYEEEE. CDR3 DNA sequence: TGTGCCAGCAGCTTGGCCTTAGGACAGATGAACACTGAAGCTTTCTTT. Encoded protein: CASSLALGQMNTEAFF.

The CDR3 DNA is TGTGCCAGCAGCGTAGTTCCGGGACAGGGCCTGTTTTTT. Translation gives CASSVVPGQGLFF. The chain is built from TRBV9 and TRBJ1-4; 9 bases are shared with TRBD1. The CDR3 length is 13 residues. The V gene's germline CDR1 is SGDLS and CDR2 YYNGEE. The V segment lost 0 bases and the J segment 14 bases; nucleotides outside the gene matches: 5.